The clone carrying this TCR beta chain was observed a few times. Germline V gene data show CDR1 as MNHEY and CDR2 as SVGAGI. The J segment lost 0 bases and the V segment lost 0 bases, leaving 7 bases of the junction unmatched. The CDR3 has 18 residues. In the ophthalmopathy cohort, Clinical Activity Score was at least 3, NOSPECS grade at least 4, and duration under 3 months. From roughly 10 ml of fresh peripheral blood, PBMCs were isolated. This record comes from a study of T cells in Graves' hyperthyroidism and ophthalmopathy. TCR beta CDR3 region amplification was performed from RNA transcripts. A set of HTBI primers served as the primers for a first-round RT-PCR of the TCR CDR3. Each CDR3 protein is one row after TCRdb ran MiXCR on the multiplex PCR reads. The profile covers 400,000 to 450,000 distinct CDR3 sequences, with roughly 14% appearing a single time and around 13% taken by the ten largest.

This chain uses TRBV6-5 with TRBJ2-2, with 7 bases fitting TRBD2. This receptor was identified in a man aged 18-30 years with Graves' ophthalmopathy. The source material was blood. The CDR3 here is CASSYSLRGYPNTGELFF. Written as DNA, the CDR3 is TGTGCCAGCAGTTACTCCTTGCGGGGGTACCCGAACACCGGGGAGCTGTTTTTT.